The 27 T cell receptor beta chains in this list originate from one sample, sequenced in a study of T cell repertoires in cytomegalovirus infection. No antigen is known for these receptors. Each CDR3 protein gets one entry after TCRdb re-called the reads with MiXCR. This table has about 570,000 distinct CDR3 sequences, about 39% appearing once. Sequenced material: cultured PBMCs, taken from culture after CMV antigen stimulation. These receptors were taken from a human donor in good health (CMV status not recorded). Some clones in this sample may be carry-over from other donors' samples.

This clonotype was recorded many times. This rearrangement joins TRBV7-8 to TRBJ2-1; no clear D gene. Deletions cut 5 bases from V and 1 base from J, with 21 bases between. Germline CDR1 and CDR2: SGHVS and FQNEAQ. This CDR3 has 18 amino acids. DNA for the CDR3: TGTGCCAGCAGCCCTCGGGTCAGAGCGCCAAAATCCTACAATGAGCAGTTCTTC. Translating it yields CASSPRVRAPKSYNEQFF.

This clonotype came up many times. The chain uses TRBV7-8 and TRBJ2-1; TRBD2 matches 8 bases. J was trimmed by 5 bases and V by 5 bases; bases with no gene match: 14. Germline V gene sequence: CDR1 SGHVS, CDR2 FQNEAQ. The CDR3 is 17 amino acids. CDR3 amino acids: CASSPGGTALPNNEQFF. DNA for the CDR3: TGTGCCAGCAGCCCGGGGGGGACGGCGCTACCTAACAATGAGCAGTTCTTC.

The chain employs TRBV7-2 and TRBJ2-1, with a tentative D call TRBD1 (5 bases). This CDR3 has 13 residues. The germline V and J ends were trimmed by 3 bases and 10 bases, with 13 bases remaining between them. The germline V gene encodes CDR1 SGHTA and CDR2 FQGNSA. The CDR3 bases are TGTGCCAGCAGCTTTGACCAAAGGGGCGAGCAGTTCTTC. As protein: CASSFDQRGEQFF.

The chain combines TRBV4-1 with TRBJ2-7, with 9 bases aligning to TRBD1. V shed 3 bases and J 4 bases; nucleotides not matched to a gene: 7. The CDR3 spans 15 residues. Germline CDR1 is MGHRA and CDR2 is YSYEKL. The CDR3 reads CASSHRDRVVYEQYF. The CDR3 coding sequence is TGCGCCAGCAGCCACAGGGACAGGGTGGTTTACGAGCAGTACTTC.

This sequence joins TRBV7-2 and TRBJ2-3; 11 bases match TRBD2. Trimming took 0 bases from V and 6 from J; bases not matched to a gene: 14. This CDR3 is built from 19 residues. Germline CDR1 reads SGHTA; CDR2 reads FQGNSA. CDR3 DNA: TGTGCCAGCAGCTTAGCGTATGGGGGACTAGCGGCCCCGTCGGATACGCAGTATTTT. Its translation is CASSLAYGGLAAPSDTQYF.

The chain recombines TRBV19 with TRBJ2-1; D not resolved. V lost 6 bases and J 2 bases, leaving 11 bases between the germline ends. Germline V gene lookup returns CDR1 LNHDA and CDR2 SQIVND (reference sequence). The CDR3 consists of 14 residues. The CDR3 DNA reads TGTGCCAGTAGCCTAAGTTACACCTACAATGAGCAGTTCTTC. Translated, it gives CASSLSYTYNEQFF. Looking up the rest from reference TRBV19 and TRBJ2-1 gives the full variable domain: DGGITQSPKYLFRKEGQNVTLSCEQNLNHDAMYWYRQDPGQGLRLIYYSQIVNDFQKGDIAEGYSVSREKKESFPLTVTSAQKNPTAFYLCASSLSYTYNEQFFGPGTRLTVL.

The chain has TRBV7-2 and TRBJ2-1; 7 bases line up with TRBD2. V was clipped by 0 bases and J by 12 bases; unmatched bases: 17. The CDR3 sequence is 17 residues long. Germline loops: CDR1 SGHTA, CDR2 FQGNSA. The DNA for the CDR3 is TGTGCCAGCAGCTTAGCGCTAGGACTAGGCCCCTCGGAATTGCAGTTCTTC. Translation gives CASSLALGLGPSELQFF.

This clonotype has more than one count but fewer than ten. The CDR3 bases are TGTGCCATCAGTGAGGTCCCGTCAGTTGACGGCTACACCTTC. It specifies CAISEVPSVDGYTF. This sequence joins TRBV10-3 and TRBJ1-2; D uncertain. Trimming left V 2 bases short and J 8 bases short, with 15 bases between. The CDR3 length is 14 residues. Germline V lookup: CDR1 ENHRY, CDR2 SYGVKD.

This clonotype was seen only a few times. The V gene is TRBV2, the J gene TRBJ1-5, with unresolved D. Trimming pared 3 bases from V and 5 bases from J, leaving 11 bases between. Germline V CDR1 and CDR2: SNHLY, FYNNEI. The CDR3 runs 14 residues. The CDR3 coding sequence is TGTGCCAGCAGTGACCAGGTTCGCGATCAGCCCCAGCATTTT. Amino acid sequence: CASSDQVRDQPQHF.

Only a few counts were recorded for this clonotype. This rearrangement joins TRBV11-2 to TRBJ2-2; 7 bases align to TRBD2. The CDR3 loop spans 16 amino acids. Looked up from germline, CDR1 is SGHAT and CDR2 is FQNNGV. J gave up 0 bases and V 5 bases, and 6 bases lay outside the gene matches. The CDR3 DNA reads TGTGCCAGCAGCCCCTTGCGGGGGACGAACACCGGGGAGCTGTTTTTT. It yields the protein CASSPLRGTNTGELFF.

This chain uses TRBV6-8 with TRBJ1-2; D is undetermined. Deletions cut 0 bases from V and 4 bases from J, with 18 bases between. This CDR3 spans 17 amino acids. In germline, CDR1 is MNHGY, CDR2 SAAAGT. The CDR3 region is CASSYSSVELNGYGYTF. Written as DNA, the CDR3 is TGTGCCAGCAGTTACTCATCAGTCGAACTAAACGGCTATGGCTACACCTTC.

The chain uses TRBV7-2 and TRBJ1-2; D ambiguous. This CDR3 is 12 amino acids long. From germline, CDR1 is SGHTA and CDR2 FQGNSA. Trimming removed 3 bases at V and 6 bases at J, with 8 bases between. The CDR3 DNA sequence: TGTGCCAGCAGCTTTTCCAGACATGGCTACACCTTC. It encodes CASSFSRHGYTF.

This sequence joins TRBV7-6 and TRBJ2-1; D not certain. The CDR3 contains 15 residues. Trimming took off 4 bases at V and 9 bases at J, with 19 bases between the two ends. Germline V gene sequence: CDR1 SGHVS, CDR2 FNYEAQ. The CDR3 region has the DNA TGTGCCAGCAGCTCCCCGGACCAGAATCTTGGTGAGCAGTTCTTC. This sequence encodes CASSSPDQNLGEQFF.

This clonotype was counted only a few times. The chain uses TRBV7-2 and TRBJ2-5; 10 positions agree with TRBD1. Germline V gives CDR1 SGHTA, CDR2 FQGNSA. The junction had 5 bases not matched to a gene; V was cut back by 5 bases and J by 5 bases. The CDR3 spans 14 residues. The CDR3 here is CASSQGTGVETQYF. The CDR3, as DNA: TGTGCCAGCAGCCAAGGGACAGGGGTCGAGACCCAGTACTTC.

This clonotype was detected a few times. V gene TRBV7-2 combines with J gene TRBJ1-3; D remains ambiguous. Germline V CDR1 and CDR2: SGHTA, FQGNSA. The CDR3 has 14 amino acids. V dropped 5 bases and J dropped 0 bases, with 8 bases sitting between them. DNA of the CDR3: TGTGCCAGCAGCCGGGGAGCCTCTGGAAACACCATATATTTT. This sequence encodes CASSRGASGNTIYF.

The chain has TRBV5-4 and TRBJ2-5; D not certain. The V and J ends lost 4 bases and 4 bases respectively, with 20 bases between them. The CDR3 loop spans 16 amino acids. Germline CDR1 is SGHNT and CDR2 is YYREEE (reference sequence). For the CDR3, the DNA is TGTGCCAGCAGCGCGAGAGGAGCTTTTCCAGGAGAGACCCAGTACTTC. Protein sequence: CASSARGAFPGETQYF.

The chain links TRBV6-1 to TRBJ2-7, with D perhaps matching TRBD1 (6 bases). Trimming removed 0 bases at V and 0 bases at J, with 12 bases between. Per the germline V gene, CDR1 is MNHNS and CDR2 is SASEGT. The CDR3 is made up of 16 amino acids. CDR3 bases: TGTGCCAGCAGTGAAGCGTACAGGGTGAGCTCCTACGAGCAGTACTTC. Translated: CASSEAYRVSSYEQYF.

The chain combines TRBV2 with TRBJ1-1, with a weak D call TRBD1 (6 bases). This CDR3 region has 14 residues. V was cut by 6 bases and J by 11 bases, with 22 bases left in between. Germline V gene data show CDR1 as SNHLY and CDR2 as FYNNEI. The CDR3 DNA reads TGTGCCAGCAGCTCCCGAGGGGACACCCCGAGCGCTTTCTTT. Its translation is CASSSRGDTPSAFF. Full variable domain (missing parts from reference TRBV2 and TRBJ1-1): EPEVTQTPSHQVTQMGQEVILRCVPISNHLYFYWYRQILGQKVEFLVSFYNNEISEKSEIFDDQFSVERPDGSNFTLKIRSTKLEDSAMYFCASSSRGDTPSAFFGQGTRLTVV.

This clonotype was detected many times. The rearrangement links TRBV7-8 to TRBJ1-1; D is uncertain. Trimming took off 2 bases at V and 0 bases at J, with 13 bases between the two ends. CDR1 and CDR2 from the germline V gene are SGHVS and FQNEAQ. This CDR3 spans 16 amino acids. The CDR3 DNA follows: TGTGCCAGCAGCTTATCGGCGGGCAAGATGAACACTGAAGCTTTCTTT. It encodes CASSLSAGKMNTEAFF.

In this sample, this clonotype turned up a few times. This sequence joins TRBV7-2 and TRBJ2-5; D may be TRBD1 (6 bases). Trimming stripped 4 bases from V and 1 base from J, with 13 bases between. Germline CDR1 reads SGHTA; CDR2 reads FQGNSA. The CDR3 is 15 amino acids. CDR3 loop: CASSSWGRGQETQYF. CDR3 DNA: TGTGCCAGCAGCTCCTGGGGCAGGGGCCAAGAGACCCAGTACTTC.

There are a few counts of this clonotype. The chain carries TRBV12-3 or TRBV12-4 and TRBJ1-2; no clear D. Trimming left V 3 bases short and J 8 bases short, with 10 bases between. This CDR3 has 12 residues. In DNA form, the CDR3 reads TGTGCCAGCAGTTTTGAGGTATACGGCTACACCTTC. This sequence encodes CASSFEVYGYTF.

This chain joins TRBV12-3 or TRBV12-4 and TRBJ2-2; D remains ambiguous. V was trimmed by 6 bases and J by 5 bases, leaving 10 bases between them. The CDR3 runs 13 residues. Written as DNA, the CDR3 is TGTGCCAGCAGCAAAGCCGAGACCGGGGAGCTGTTTTTT. Protein product: CASSKAETGELFF.

This chain connects TRBV7-2 to TRBJ2-1; D is possibly TRBD2 (5 bases). This CDR3 is built from 13 residues. V was trimmed by 5 bases and J by 11 bases, leaving 16 bases between them. Germline-derived CDR1 and CDR2 are SGHTA and FQGNSA. CDR3 in DNA: TGTGCCAGCAGCCCAGACGGCGGGCCGAAGCAGTTCTTC. This translates into CASSPDGGPKQFF.

The chain is built from TRBV7-2 and TRBJ1-2; TRBD1 might be the D (5 bases). Trimming took off 2 bases at V and 6 bases at J, with 13 bases between the two ends. The CDR3 spans 14 residues. Looked up from germline, CDR1 is SGHTA and CDR2 is FQGNSA. The DNA of the CDR3 is TGTGCCAGCAGCTTATACGCAGGGAAAGATGGCTACACCTTC. As protein: CASSLYAGKDGYTF.

The V and J genes are TRBV11-2 and TRBJ2-7, with D tentatively TRBD1 (6 bases). Germline assignment: CDR1 SGHAT and CDR2 FQNNGV. This CDR3 is built from 13 residues. Trimming stripped 7 bases from V and 4 bases from J, with 14 bases between. The CDR3 protein is CASTLGQLYEQYF. CDR3 bases: TGTGCCAGCACCCTCGGACAGCTATACGAGCAGTACTTC.

This clonotype occurred a few times. V usage is TRBV6-1 and J usage is TRBJ2-5; tentatively, D is TRBD1 (5 bases). With 6 bases removed from V and 2 bases from J, the gap between germline ends came to 10 bases. The CDR3 loop spans 13 amino acids. The germline V gene encodes CDR1 MNHNS and CDR2 SASEGT. The CDR3 sequence is CASRLDNQETQYF. CDR3 sequence (DNA): TGTGCCAGCAGGCTGGACAATCAAGAGACCCAGTACTTC.

J is TRBJ2-1 and V is TRBV6-5; the D gene is possibly TRBD2 (5 bases). Looked up from germline, CDR1 is MNHEY and CDR2 is SVGAGI. The germline V and J ends were trimmed by 6 bases and 0 bases, with 12 bases remaining between them. The CDR3 is made up of 15 amino acids. The CDR3, as DNA: TGTGCCAGCAGGGGCAGCGGCAGCTCCTACAATGAGCAGTTCTTC. The encoded protein is CASRGSGSSYNEQFF.